These 32 T cell receptor beta chains originate from one sample sequenced in a study of T cells after yellow fever vaccination. Via MiXCR, TCRdb re-called the 5' RACE reads, giving one row per CDR3 protein. Seen here are some 110,000 distinct CDR3 sequences, about 7% observed once, and the top ten hold roughly 2.5%. Sample: CD4+ T cells sorted from PBMCs, taken around 45 days after the first yellow fever vaccination. These receptors were taken from a man between 18 and 35 years old who received the YFV17D yellow fever vaccine.

Concerning this clonotype: A read error is likely, as this CDR3 ends without the conserved phenylalanine or tryptophan. The limits of the CDR3 on the DNA are not certain, so only TCRdb's listed CDR3 is given. This chain joins TRBV4-3 and TRBJ2-7. Looked up from germline, CDR1 is LGHNA and CDR2 is YSLEER. The CDR3 spans 9 residues, counting both ends. This CDR3 is CASSLLINA.

The J gene is TRBJ1-3, the V gene TRBV5-4; no firm D call. Germline CDR1 and CDR2: SGHNT and YYREEE (reference sequence). The germline V and J ends were trimmed by 10 bases and 0 bases, with 14 bases remaining between them. The CDR3 runs 14 residues. The CDR3 DNA sequence: TGTGCCGGTGGAAACAGAGACTCTGGAAACACCATATATTTT. As protein: CAGGNRDSGNTIYF. The full variable domain, in which reference TRBV5-4 and TRBJ1-3 provide the parts outside the CDR3, is ETGVTQSPTHLIKTRGQQVTLRCSSQSGHNTVSWYQQALGQGPQFIFQYYREEENGRGNFPPRFSGLQFPNYSSELNVNALELDDSALYLCAGGNRDSGNTIYFGEGSWLTVV.

This clonotype was observed at least ten times. The V call is TRBV29-1, the J call TRBJ2-2; unclear D gene. V shed 7 bases and J shed 6 bases, with 12 bases lying between them. Germline V gene data show CDR1 as SQVTM and CDR2 as ANQGSEA. The CDR3 loop spans 12 amino acids. The CDR3 nucleotides are TGCAGCGGTAGACACGAGGCCGGGGAGCTGTTTTTT. Amino acids: CSGRHEAGELFF.

V and J are TRBV4-3 and TRBJ1-2, with TRBD1 identical over 8 bases. Germline CDR1 reads LGHNA; CDR2 reads YSLEER. The CDR3 extends over 14 amino acids. The junction had 3 bases not matched to a gene; V was cut back by 1 base and J by 5 bases. CDR3 in amino acids: CASSQGTGMYGYTF. CDR3 DNA sequence: TGCGCCAGCAGCCAAGGGACAGGGATGTATGGCTACACCTTC.

In this sample, this clonotype turned up many times. The J gene is TRBJ1-2, the V gene TRBV7-2, with a tentative D call TRBD1 (5 bases). The CDR3 spans 17 residues. V was clipped by 3 bases and J by 0 bases, with 17 bases between them. From germline, CDR1 is SGHTA and CDR2 FQGNSA. CDR3 amino acids: CASSFLPGTRANYGYTF. CDR3 DNA sequence: TGTGCCAGCAGCTTCCTACCCGGTACCAGGGCTAACTATGGCTACACCTTC.

In this sample, this clonotype turned up many times. The CDR3 region is CASSFGLAGGNEQFF. The CDR3 DNA is TGTGCCAGCAGTTTCGGACTAGCGGGGGGGAATGAGCAGTTCTTC. The gene calls are TRBV7-2 and TRBJ2-1; 15 bases match TRBD2. The junction had 4 bases not matched to a gene; V was cut back by 6 bases and J by 7 bases. The CDR3 is 15 residues long. The germline V gene has CDR1 SGHTA and CDR2 FQGNSA.

This chain links TRBV5-6 with TRBJ2-6; D uncertain. Germline V lookup: CDR1 SGHDT, CDR2 YYEEEE. The V end was cut by 7 bases, the J end by 0 bases, with 14 bases between. This CDR3 has 16 amino acids. CDR3 amino acids: CASGSRLDSGANVLTF. The CDR3 DNA is TGTGCCAGCGGCTCCCGGCTCGACTCTGGGGCCAACGTCCTGACTTTC.

This clonotype was detected many times. The CDR3: CSVSEGVGTEAFF. In DNA form, the CDR3 reads TGCAGCGTTTCTGAGGGGGTGGGCACTGAAGCTTTCTTT. V gene TRBV29-1 combines with J gene TRBJ1-1; the D gene is possibly TRBD1 (6 bases). This CDR3 has 13 amino acids. The V gene's germline CDR1 is SQVTM and CDR2 ANQGSEA. Trimming removed 5 bases at V and 4 bases at J, with 14 bases between.

There are many counts of this clonotype. V is TRBV9 and J is TRBJ1-5; D is unclear. Germline loops: CDR1 SGDLS, CDR2 YYNGEE. The V gene lost 0 bases and the J gene lost 3 bases, with 10 bases spanning the gap. The CDR3 spans 15 residues. The CDR3 coding sequence is TGTGCCAGCAGCGTAGACGGACGGCCCAATCAGCCCCAGCATTTT. Protein: CASSVDGRPNQPQHF.

In its sample, this clonotype was seen many times. This chain connects TRBV4-3 to TRBJ1-2, with D possibly matching TRBD1 (5 bases). The CDR3 extends over 16 amino acids. V was trimmed by 0 bases and J by 0 bases, leaving 11 bases between them. Germline V lookup: CDR1 LGHNA, CDR2 YSLEER. CDR3 region: CASSQDWGNANYGYTF. The CDR3 nucleotides are TGCGCCAGCAGCCAAGATTGGGGGAACGCTAACTATGGCTACACCTTC.

V usage is TRBV20-1 and J usage is TRBJ1-1; D gene uncertain. Germline CDR1 and CDR2: DFQATT and SNEGSKA (reference sequence). Trimming removed 4 bases at V and 0 bases at J, with 15 bases between. CDR3 length: 15 amino acids. The DNA of the CDR3 is TGCAGTGCTAAGGAGCTTGGGCGGCTGAACACTGAAGCTTTCTTT. Protein sequence: CSAKELGRLNTEAFF.

This clonotype was seen only a few times. The gene calls are TRBV12-3 or TRBV12-4 and TRBJ2-3, with a weak D call TRBD1 (6 bases). Trimming left V 7 bases short and J 7 bases short, with 18 bases between. The length of the CDR3 is 14 residues. CDR3 amino acids: CASTLQGPSNTQYF. The CDR3 DNA follows: TGTGCCAGCACCTTACAGGGACCATCAAATACGCAGTATTTT.

This clonotype came up many times. DNA for the CDR3: TGCAGCGTTGACGGCCTAGCGGGTACCCCCGGGGAGCTGTTTTTT. It specifies CSVDGLAGTPGELFF. The chain uses TRBV29-1 and TRBJ2-2; 8 bases align to TRBD2. Germline lookup yields CDR1 SQVTM and CDR2 ANQGSEA. CDR3 length: 15 residues. With V trimmed by 3 bases and J by 6 bases, 9 bases remained unmatched.

The rearrangement uses TRBV20-1 and TRBJ2-6; TRBD1 agrees at 7 bases. The CDR3 has 15 amino acids. Germline values: CDR1 DFQATT, CDR2 SNEGSKA (reference sequence). J lost 0 bases, V lost 3 bases, and 2 bases had no gene match. The CDR3 nucleotides read TGCAGTGCTAGTCAGGGGGTCTCTGGGGCCAACGTCCTGACTTTC. Translating gives CSASQGVSGANVLTF.

This clonotype appeared many times. The chain joins TRBV5-1 to TRBJ1-2, with TRBD1 matching 8 bases. V trimming: 2 bases; J trimming: 2 bases; junction bases outside the gene matches: 11. The CDR3 sequence is 17 residues long. Germline V gene lookup returns CDR1 SGHRS and CDR2 YFSETQ. The CDR3 nucleotides read TGCGCCAGCAGCTTTGAGTTTTGGGACAGGCGGAACTATGGCTACACCTTC. It translates to CASSFEFWDRRNYGYTF.

Ten or more counts support this clonotype. The chain combines TRBV20-1 with TRBJ2-5; unclear D gene. Germline lookup yields CDR1 DFQATT and CDR2 SNEGSKA (reference sequence). This CDR3 is built from 10 residues. V lost 0 bases, J lost 5 bases, and 1 base lay in between. The CDR3 sequence: CSAREETQYF. CDR3 DNA: TGCAGTGCTAGAGAGGAGACCCAGTACTTC.

This clonotype was picked up many times. The chain carries TRBV9 and TRBJ2-2; D is ambiguous. This CDR3 comprises 14 residues. CDR1 and CDR2 from the germline V gene are SGDLS and YYNGEE. V was pared by 3 bases and J by 7 bases, with 13 bases between. CDR3 protein: CASSAGPWGGELFF. CDR3 coding DNA: TGTGCCAGCAGCGCGGGCCCTTGGGGCGGGGAGCTGTTTTTT.

This clonotype occurred many times. The chain recombines TRBV20-1 with TRBJ1-5; maybe TRBD1 (6 bases). V lost 6 bases to trimming and J lost 2 bases, with 14 bases between them. CDR3 length: 14 amino acids. Per germline, CDR1 DFQATT and CDR2 SNEGSKA (reference sequence). The CDR3 loop is CSAGVAGGNQPQHF. In DNA form, the CDR3 reads TGCAGTGCAGGGGTGGCAGGGGGCAATCAGCCCCAGCATTTT.

This clonotype was found many times. The gene calls are TRBV27 and TRBJ1-1; perhaps TRBD1 as D (5 bases). The CDR3 contains 13 residues. Germline-derived CDR1 and CDR2 are MNHEY and SMNVEV (reference sequence). V lost 3 bases and J 6 bases, leaving 11 bases between the germline ends. The chain's CDR3 is CASSFQGLAEAFF. The CDR3 nucleotides read TGTGCCAGCAGTTTCCAGGGCCTCGCTGAAGCTTTCTTT.

Ten or more counts support this clonotype. The CDR3 DNA reads as TGTGCCAGCAGCTTAATGACAGGGGGTAGCTCACCCCTCCACTTT. Translating it yields CASSLMTGGSSPLHF. The chain joins TRBV7-3 to TRBJ1-6; 9 nucleotides align to TRBD1. V was pared by 1 base and J by 10 bases, with 5 bases of the junction left unmatched. CDR1 and CDR2 from the germline V gene are SGHTA and FQGTGA. The CDR3 extends over 15 amino acids.

The chain links TRBV4-2 to TRBJ2-2; D unresolved. Germline V CDR1 and CDR2: LGHNA, YNFKEQ. V gave up 4 bases and J gave up 9 bases, with 15 bases separating them. This CDR3 has 14 residues. CDR3 in DNA: TGTGCCAGCAGCCCCGGGCTCTTCTGCTGGGAGCTGTTTTTT. Translating it yields CASSPGLFCWELFF.

This clonotype was seen at least ten times. The genes are TRBV18 and TRBJ2-5, with D uncertain. The CDR3 length is 11 residues. Looked up from germline, CDR1 is KGHSH and CDR2 is LQKENI. V dropped 3 bases and J dropped 5 bases, with 4 bases sitting between them. The CDR3 region is CASSPRETQYF. CDR3 DNA sequence: TGTGCCAGCTCACCTCGGGAGACCCAGTACTTC.

This clonotype was counted ten times or more. The chain links TRBV20-1 to TRBJ1-5, with D tentatively TRBD1 (5 bases). Trimming cost V 4 bases and J 4 bases, with 11 bases left between them. The V gene's germline CDR1 is DFQATT and CDR2 SNEGSKA (reference sequence). This CDR3 has 13 amino acids. CDR3 sequence: CSAIRAWNQPQHF. DNA for the CDR3: TGCAGTGCTATCAGGGCGTGGAATCAGCCCCAGCATTTT.

Ten or more counts support this clonotype. The V and J genes are TRBV12-3 or TRBV12-4 and TRBJ2-5; the D is unclear. Trimming removed 3 bases from V and 3 bases from J, with 11 bases in between. This CDR3 comprises 14 residues. CDR3 DNA sequence: TGTGCCAGCAGTTTTCCCCCGGGCGAAGAGACCCAGTACTTC. This translates into CASSFPPGEETQYF.

Many counts were recorded for this clonotype. The V gene is TRBV6-5, the J gene TRBJ1-3, with a possible D match to TRBD1 (6 bases). The V gene's germline CDR1 is MNHEY and CDR2 SVGAGI. V lost 10 bases and J 4 bases, leaving 20 bases between the germline ends. The CDR3 loop spans 15 amino acids. CDR3 amino acids: CATTRGGTGGNTIYF. The CDR3 coding sequence is TGTGCCACCACCCGAGGGGGGACGGGAGGAAACACCATATATTTT.

This clonotype was recorded only once. This may arise from a read error, as a much more abundant clone is one base away. This sequence joins TRBV25-1 and TRBJ2-1; 7 bases are shared with TRBD1. In germline, CDR1 is MGHDK, CDR2 SYGVNS. The length of the CDR3 is 17 residues. The CDR3 protein is CARSEWGKGAFYNEQFF. For the CDR3, the DNA is TGTGCCAGAAGTGAATGGGGAAAGGGGGCGTTCTACAATGAGCAGTTCTTC.

This clonotype occurred many times. This rearrangement joins TRBV20-1 to TRBJ2-1; weak D call: TRBD2 (5 bases). The CDR3 runs to 15 residues. Between the trimmed V and J ends, which lost 4 bases and 1 base, there was a span of 14 bases. Germline V gene lookup returns CDR1 DFQATT and CDR2 SNEGSKA (reference sequence). CDR3 bases: TGCAGTGCTATGCCTGGACGGGGATCCTACAATGAGCAGTTCTTC. It encodes CSAMPGRGSYNEQFF.

This clonotype was observed at least ten times. The CDR3 nucleotides are TGCGCCAGCAGCCAAGGAACAGGCGCTTCCTACAATGAGCAGTTCTTC. Its translation is CASSQGTGASYNEQFF. The rearrangement joins TRBV4-1 to TRBJ2-1, with D possibly matching TRBD1 (5 bases). This CDR3 is 16 amino acids long. The V and J ends lost 1 base and 1 base respectively, with 11 bases between them. Per the germline V gene, CDR1 is MGHRA and CDR2 is YSYEKL.

J is TRBJ1-6 and V is TRBV30; possible D gene TRBD1, 6 bases. V lost 2 bases and J 7 bases, leaving 12 bases between the germline ends. This CDR3 comprises 14 residues. The germline CDR1 and CDR2 sequences are GTSNPN and SVGIG (reference sequence). This CDR3 is CAWSFSGVNSPLHF. DNA for the CDR3: TGTGCCTGGAGTTTTTCAGGGGTGAATTCACCCCTCCACTTT. The variable domain in full, completed from reference TRBV30 and TRBJ1-6, reads SQTIHQWPATLVQPVGSPLSLECTVEGTSNPNLYWYRQAAGRGLQLLFYSVGIGQISSEVPQNLSASRPQDRQFILSSKKLLLSDSGFYLCAWSFSGVNSPLHFGNGTRLTVT.

At least ten counts were recorded for this clonotype. This chain uses TRBV10-3 with TRBJ2-2; tentative D call: TRBD2 (5 bases). Germline values: CDR1 ENHRY, CDR2 SYGVKD. The CDR3 is 13 residues long. The V and J ends lost 6 bases and 4 bases respectively, with 9 bases between them. The CDR3 coding sequence is TGTGCCATCAGCCCGGGAACCACCGGGGAGCTGTTTTTT. The encoded protein is CAISPGTTGELFF.

The rearrangement uses TRBV4-1 and TRBJ2-6, with D possibly TRBD1 on 6 matching bases. Deletions cut 4 bases from V and 0 bases from J, with 19 bases between. Per germline, CDR1 MGHRA and CDR2 YSYEKL. The CDR3 is 19 residues long. CDR3 in amino acids: CASSLQEGTPFSGANVLTF. CDR3 coding DNA: TGCGCCAGCAGCCTTCAAGAGGGGACACCTTTCTCTGGGGCCAACGTCCTGACTTTC.

The table lists this clonotype with many counts. The V and J genes are TRBV12-3 or TRBV12-4 and TRBJ1-3; possible D gene TRBD1, 5 bases. The CDR3 loop spans 14 amino acids. With 3 bases removed from V and 2 bases from J, the gap between germline ends came to 8 bases. The CDR3 loop reads CASSFFRAGNTIYF. The CDR3 bases are TGTGCCAGCAGTTTTTTCAGGGCTGGAAACACCATATATTTT.